What follows describes a single T cell receptor beta chain. This record comes from a study of T cell changes during pregnancy in multiple sclerosis. The table came from immunoSEQ multiplex PCR; TCRdb's copy has only in-frame clones and leaves some out. In the table there are approximately 100,000 clones, roughly 92% of which are singletons. Trimming pared 5 bases from V and 5 bases from J, leaving 12 bases between. There are 13 residues in the CDR3. Germline V lookup: CDR1 SNHLY, CDR2 FYNNEI. The starting material was peripheral blood, obtained after pregnancy. This rearrangement joins TRBV2 to TRBJ2-5, with a possible D match to TRBD1 (5 bases). The source is a female donor with multiple sclerosis, enrolled in a pregnancy study. CDR3 in DNA: TGTGCCAGCAGTACTCGGGCAGGGGAGACCCAGTACTTC. Protein: CASSTRAGETQYF.